The 5 T cell receptor beta chains listed next were all sequenced from one sample in a study of CD8 T cells in ankylosing spondylitis. TCRdb reprocessed the 5' RACE reads with MiXCR, giving one entry per CDR3 protein. The sample shows fewer than 250,000 distinct CDR3 sequences, roughly 32% of them seen only once. Sequenced sample: blood, either unsorted or a sorted T cell fraction (not recorded which). All receptors come from a male donor with ankylosing spondylitis or in good health (not recorded which).

CDR3 in amino acids: CSAKMTGGRTAFF. The CDR3 DNA is TGCAGCGCCAAAATGACAGGGGGCAGAACGGCTTTCTTT. This sequence joins TRBV29-1 and TRBJ1-1, with 10 positions matching TRBD1. The CDR3 is 13 residues long. Germline loops: CDR1 SQVTM, CDR2 ANQGSEA. After removal of 7 bases from V and 11 bases from J, the junction contained 13 bases not matched to a gene.

There are a few counts of this clonotype. The chain employs TRBV4-1 and TRBJ2-5; D remains unclear. CDR3 length equals 12 residues. Per germline, CDR1 MGHRA and CDR2 YSYEKL. Trimming stripped 0 bases from V and 4 bases from J, with 3 bases between. In nucleotides, the CDR3 is TGCGCCAGCAGCCAAGACTTAGAGACCCAGTACTTC. Its protein product is CASSQDLETQYF.

This clonotype was counted once. The chain employs TRBV20-1 and TRBJ1-6; 9 bases are a match to TRBD1. The CDR3 has 17 residues. V shed 3 bases and J 8 bases; nucleotides not matched to a gene: 14. Germline V gene sequence: CDR1 DFQATT, CDR2 SNEGSKA (reference sequence). The CDR3 nucleotides read TGCAGTGCTAGGGGGGCGTTCGGGGACAGGGTATATTCACCCCTCCACTTT. Amino acids: CSARGAFGDRVYSPLHF.

The chain is built from TRBV6-1 and TRBJ1-1, with 8 bases that match TRBD1. CDR1 and CDR2 (germline): MNHNS, SASEGT. The CDR3 runs 16 residues. V was clipped by 5 bases and J by 5 bases; unmatched bases: 13. The CDR3 DNA sequence: TGTGCCAGCAGTCAAGAACAGACAGGGGCTAGGACTGAAGCTTTCTTT. Protein: CASSQEQTGARTEAFF.

The V and J genes are TRBV7-9 and TRBJ2-7; the D is unclear. V was pared by 1 base and J by 3 bases, with 10 bases between. The CDR3 is 14 amino acids. Germline CDR1 reads SEHNR; CDR2 reads FQNEAQ (reference sequence). CDR3 nucleotides: TGTGCCAGCAGCTTAGGACGTATAGGCTACGAGCAGTACTTC. Translating it yields CASSLGRIGYEQYF. Supplemented by reference TRBV7-9 and TRBJ2-7, the full variable domain reads DTGVSQNPRHKITKRGQNVTFRCDPISEHNRLYWYRQTLGQGPEFLTYFQNEAQLEKSRLLSDRFSAERPKGSFSTLEIQRTEQGDSAMYLCASSLGRIGYEQYFGPGTRLTVT.